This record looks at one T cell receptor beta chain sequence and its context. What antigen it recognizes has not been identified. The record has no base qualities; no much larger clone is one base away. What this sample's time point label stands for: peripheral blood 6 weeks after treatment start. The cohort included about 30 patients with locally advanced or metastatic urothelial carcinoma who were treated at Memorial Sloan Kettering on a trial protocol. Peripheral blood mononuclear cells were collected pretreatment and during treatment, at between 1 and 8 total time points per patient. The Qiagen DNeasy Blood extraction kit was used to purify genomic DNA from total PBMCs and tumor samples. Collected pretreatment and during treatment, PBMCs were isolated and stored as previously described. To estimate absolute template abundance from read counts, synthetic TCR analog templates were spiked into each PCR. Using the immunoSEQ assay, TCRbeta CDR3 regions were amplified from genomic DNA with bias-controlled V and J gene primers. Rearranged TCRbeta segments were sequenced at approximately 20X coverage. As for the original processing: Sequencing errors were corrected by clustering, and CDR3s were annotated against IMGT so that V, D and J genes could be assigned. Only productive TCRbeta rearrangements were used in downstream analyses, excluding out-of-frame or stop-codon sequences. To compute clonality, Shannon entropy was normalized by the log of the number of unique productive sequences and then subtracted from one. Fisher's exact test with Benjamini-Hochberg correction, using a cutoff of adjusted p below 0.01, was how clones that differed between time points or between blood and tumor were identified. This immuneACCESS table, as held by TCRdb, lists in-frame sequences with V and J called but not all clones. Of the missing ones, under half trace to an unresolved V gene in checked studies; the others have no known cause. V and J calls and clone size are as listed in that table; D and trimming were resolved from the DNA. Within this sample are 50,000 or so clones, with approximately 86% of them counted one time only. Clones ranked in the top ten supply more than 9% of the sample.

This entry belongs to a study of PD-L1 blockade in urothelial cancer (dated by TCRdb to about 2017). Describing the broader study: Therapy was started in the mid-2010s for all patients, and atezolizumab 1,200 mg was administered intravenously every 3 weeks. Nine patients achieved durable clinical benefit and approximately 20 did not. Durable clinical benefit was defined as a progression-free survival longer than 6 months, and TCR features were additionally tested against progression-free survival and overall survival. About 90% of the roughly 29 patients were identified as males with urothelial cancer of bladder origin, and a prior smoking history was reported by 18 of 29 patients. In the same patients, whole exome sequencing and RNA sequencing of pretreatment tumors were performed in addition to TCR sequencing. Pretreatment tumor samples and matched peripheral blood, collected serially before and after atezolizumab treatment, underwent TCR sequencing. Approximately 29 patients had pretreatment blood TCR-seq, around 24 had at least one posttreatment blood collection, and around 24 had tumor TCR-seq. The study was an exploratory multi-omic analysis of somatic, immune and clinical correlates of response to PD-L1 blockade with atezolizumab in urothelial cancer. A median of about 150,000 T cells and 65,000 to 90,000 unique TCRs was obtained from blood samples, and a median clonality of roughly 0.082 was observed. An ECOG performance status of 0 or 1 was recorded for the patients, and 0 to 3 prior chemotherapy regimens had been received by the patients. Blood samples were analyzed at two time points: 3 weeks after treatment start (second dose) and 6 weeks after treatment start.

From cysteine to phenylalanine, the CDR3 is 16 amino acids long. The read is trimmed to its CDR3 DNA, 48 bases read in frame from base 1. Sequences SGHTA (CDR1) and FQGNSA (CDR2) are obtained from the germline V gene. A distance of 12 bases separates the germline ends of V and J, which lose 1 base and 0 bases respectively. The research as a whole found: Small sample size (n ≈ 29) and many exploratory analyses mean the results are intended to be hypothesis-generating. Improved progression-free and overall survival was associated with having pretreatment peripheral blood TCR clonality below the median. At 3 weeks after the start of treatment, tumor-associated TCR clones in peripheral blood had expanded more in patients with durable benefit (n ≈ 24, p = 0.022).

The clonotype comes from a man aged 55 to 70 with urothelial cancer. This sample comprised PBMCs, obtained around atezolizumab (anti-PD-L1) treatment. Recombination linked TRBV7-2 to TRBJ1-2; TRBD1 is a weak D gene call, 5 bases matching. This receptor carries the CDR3 CASSLGGRVPNYGYTF. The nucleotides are TGTGCCAGCAGCTTAGGGGGCCGGGTTCCTAACTATGGCTACACCTTC.